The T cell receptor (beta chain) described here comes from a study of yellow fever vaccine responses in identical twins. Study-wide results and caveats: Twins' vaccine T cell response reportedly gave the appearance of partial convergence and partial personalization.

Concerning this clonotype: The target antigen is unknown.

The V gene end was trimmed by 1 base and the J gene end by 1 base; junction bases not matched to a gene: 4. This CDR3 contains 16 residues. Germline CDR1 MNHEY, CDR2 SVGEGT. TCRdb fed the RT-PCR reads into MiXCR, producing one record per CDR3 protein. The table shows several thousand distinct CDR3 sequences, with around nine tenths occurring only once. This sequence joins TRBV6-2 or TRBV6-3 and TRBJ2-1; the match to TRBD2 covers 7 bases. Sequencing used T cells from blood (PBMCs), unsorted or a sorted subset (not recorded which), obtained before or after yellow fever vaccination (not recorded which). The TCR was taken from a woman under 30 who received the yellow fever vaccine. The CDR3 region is CASSYLASGSYNEQFF. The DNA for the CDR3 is TGTGCCAGCAGTTACTTGGCTAGCGGATCCTACAATGAGCAGTTCTTC.